This T cell receptor beta chain derives from a study of blood T cell repertoires in COVID-19. The wider study: The United States, Italy and Spain supplied acute and convalescent COVID-19 samples. T cells, B-cell-depleted T cells, or PBMCs supplied cDNA or gDNA.

Germline values: CDR1 LNHNV, CDR2 YYDKDF (reference sequence). The ends lost 0 bases at V and 5 bases at J; junction bases unmatched: 7. There are 17 residues in the CDR3. Original analysis: Reference gene primer amplification gave estimated nucleated cell counts. Using immunoSEQ multiplex PCR, the repertoire was profiled, and TCRdb retains in-frame clones only, with some absent. V and J calls and clone size come straight from that table; D and trimming were deduced from the DNA. The sample shows tens of thousands of clones, roughly 86% of them seen only once. The sequenced sample was peripheral blood. The chain joins TRBV15 to TRBJ2-5; 12 bases agree with TRBD2. This sequence was found in a man older than 75 with active COVID-19. In nucleotides, the CDR3 is TGTGCCACCAGCAGAGAGCCTAGCGGGAGGGCCTGGGAGACCCAGTACTTC. Its translation: CATSREPSGRAWETQYF.